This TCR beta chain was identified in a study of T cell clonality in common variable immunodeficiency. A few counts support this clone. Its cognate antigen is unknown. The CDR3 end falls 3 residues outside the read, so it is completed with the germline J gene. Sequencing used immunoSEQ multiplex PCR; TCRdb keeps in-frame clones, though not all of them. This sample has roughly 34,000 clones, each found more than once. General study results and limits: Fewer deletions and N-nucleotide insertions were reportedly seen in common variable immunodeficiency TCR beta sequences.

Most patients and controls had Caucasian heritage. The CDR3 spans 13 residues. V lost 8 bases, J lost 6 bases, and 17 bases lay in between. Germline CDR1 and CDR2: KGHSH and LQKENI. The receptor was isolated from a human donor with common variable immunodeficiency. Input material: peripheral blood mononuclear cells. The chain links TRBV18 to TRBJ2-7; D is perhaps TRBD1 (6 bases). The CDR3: CASAERPGVEQYF. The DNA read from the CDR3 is TGTGCCAGCGCCGAGAGACCAGGGGTCGAG. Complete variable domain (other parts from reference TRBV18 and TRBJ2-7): NAGVMQNPRHLVRRRGQEARLRCSPMKGHSHVYWYRQLPEEGLKFMVYLQKENIIDESGMPKERFSAEFPKEGPSILRIQQVVRGDSAAYFCASAERPGVEQYFGPGTRLTVT.